This TCR beta chain was recovered during a study of PD-1 blockade in classical Hodgkin lymphoma. Whole-study results and caveats: Relative to healthy donors, newly diagnosed patients reportedly had lower baseline TCR diversity, which was reported as lower still in relapsed/refractory patients.

Of note for this clone: Its antigen is as yet unknown.

Clones were read by immunoSEQ multiplex PCR, and TCRdb kept only the in-frame ones, dropping some. The data contain about 28,000 clones, around 77% of them singletons. Stated time point: cycle 4 day 1 (C4D1), after less than seven weeks of nivolumab. All patients experienced relapse after autologous stem cell transplantation, and brentuximab vedotin exposure was variable. Germline V gene lookup returns CDR1 LNHNV and CDR2 YYDKDF (reference sequence). CDR3 size: 14 residues. Between the trimmed V and J ends, which lost 3 bases and 5 bases, there was a span of 13 bases. V is TRBV15 and J is TRBJ1-2; D gene ambiguous. This TCR came from a human donor with classical Hodgkin lymphoma. Sample: peripheral blood mononuclear cells (PBMCs), taken before the fourth cycle of nivolumab. CDR3 sequence: CATSSPERSYGYTF. As DNA, the CDR3 is TGTGCCACCAGCAGTCCTGAGAGATCATATGGCTACACCTTC.